This entry lists 2 T cell receptor beta chains sequenced from one sample in a study of CD8 T cells in Susac syndrome. RNA amounts of roughly 0.45 to 1 ug underwent reverse transcription with random hexamers. TCRdb independently ran MiXCR on the immunoSEQ multiplex PCR reads; one entry per CDR3 protein. The sample has approximately 190,000 distinct CDR3 sequences, more than 90% seen once; the top ten hold roughly 0.098%. Sequencing was performed on CD4+ T cells from PBMCs. The receptors stem from a human donor with Susac syndrome.

This sequence joins TRBV4-3 and TRBJ2-7, with D possibly being TRBD2 (6 bases). V shed 0 bases and J shed 3 bases, with 9 bases lying between them. The CDR3 length is 14 residues. The germline CDR1 and CDR2 sequences are LGHNA and YSLEER. The CDR3 bases are TGCGCCAGCAGCCAAGATCGGGGGAGCTACGAGCAGTACTTC. Translating gives CASSQDRGSYEQYF.

The V call is TRBV10-3, the J call TRBJ1-5; D is possibly TRBD1 (5 bases). Trimming took off 0 bases at V and 8 bases at J, with 11 bases between the two ends. Germline V lookup: CDR1 ENHRY, CDR2 SYGVKD. The CDR3 totals 14 residues. Written as DNA, the CDR3 is TGTGCCATCAGTGAGTCGGAGGGGTTGAAGCCCCAGCATTTT. This encodes CAISESEGLKPQHF.